The 11 T cell receptor beta chains below were found in one sample sequenced in a study of response to subunit inactivated influenza vaccine. MiXCR, run by TCRdb on the RT-PCR reads, gives a single entry per CDR3 protein. The repertoire holds more than 150,000 distinct CDR3 sequences, with around a tenth as singletons. Sequenced material: non-naive T cells sorted from PBMCs, taken on the day of vaccination. These receptors came from a man between 50 and 59 years old who received an inactivated influenza vaccine.

Only a few counts were recorded for this clonotype. This sequence joins TRBV7-8 and TRBJ2-7, with a tentative D call TRBD1 (5 bases). Germline CDR1 and CDR2: SGHVS and FQNEAQ. This CDR3 is built from 16 residues. V lost 2 bases and J lost 7, with 21 bases in between. The CDR3 protein is CASSLIGRTGLFEQYF. CDR3 sequence (DNA): TGTGCCAGCAGCTTAATTGGCCGCACAGGTTTGTTTGAGCAGTACTTC.

This clonotype has a handful of counts. The gene calls are TRBV4-3 and TRBJ2-5, with TRBD1 identical over 7 bases. CDR3 length equals 16 residues. V trimming: 0 bases; J trimming: 4 bases; junction bases outside the gene matches: 8. Germline values: CDR1 LGHNA, CDR2 YSLEER. The CDR3 bases are TGCGCCAGCAGCCAAGATTGGGGACAGCTTTTAGAGACCCAGTACTTC. Translated, it gives CASSQDWGQLLETQYF.

This clonotype was counted many times. The chain is built from TRBV6-5 and TRBJ2-3; 7 bases align to TRBD1. Germline loops: CDR1 MNHEY, CDR2 SVGAGI. This CDR3 contains 15 residues. V shed 4 bases and J 5 bases; nucleotides not matched to a gene: 9. CDR3 in amino acids: CASSSLAGTEDTQYF. The CDR3 DNA is TGTGCCAGCAGTTCACTGGCTGGGACAGAAGATACGCAGTATTTT.

This clonotype was seen many times. Here the CDR3 DNA reads TGTGCCAGCAGTTTATGGTCTAGCGGGGGGAACACAGATACGCAGTATTTT. Protein sequence: CASSLWSSGGNTDTQYF. The chain links TRBV27 to TRBJ2-3, with 11 bases aligning to TRBD2. J gave up 2 bases and V 1 base, and 5 bases lay outside the gene matches. CDR1 is MNHEY and CDR2 is SMNVEV in the germline V gene (reference sequence). CDR3 length equals 17 residues.

The rearrangement joins TRBV30 to TRBJ1-2; a possible D gene is TRBD1 (5 bases). V was trimmed by 2 bases and J by 4 bases, leaving 14 bases between them. CDR3 length: 14 amino acids. In germline, CDR1 is GTSNPN, CDR2 SVGIG (reference sequence). The CDR3 is CAWSFGRGAYGYTF. CDR3 in DNA: TGTGCCTGGAGTTTCGGTAGGGGTGCCTATGGCTACACCTTC.

V gene TRBV10-3 combines with J gene TRBJ2-1; D unclear. V lost 2 bases to trimming and J lost 8 bases, with 4 bases between them. The CDR3 is made up of 11 amino acids. CDR1 ENHRY and CDR2 SYGVKD come from the germline V gene. CDR3 sequence reads: CAISEGDEQFF. The CDR3 DNA is TGTGCCATCAGTGAGGGGGATGAGCAGTTCTTC.

This clonotype has more than one count but fewer than ten. The V and J genes are TRBV4-2 and TRBJ1-2; the D gene is possibly TRBD1 (5 bases). This CDR3 has 14 amino acids. Germline V gene data show CDR1 as LGHNA and CDR2 as YNFKEQ. V lost 2 bases and J lost 1, with 8 bases in between. The DNA of the CDR3 is TGTGCCAGCAGCCAACGGGGCAATAACTATGGCTACACCTTC. This encodes CASSQRGNNYGYTF.

A few counts support this clonotype. The chain has TRBV24-1 and TRBJ2-2; possible D gene TRBD1, 5 bases. The CDR3 is 17 amino acids. V was clipped by 3 bases and J by 2 bases, with 15 bases between them. The germline CDR1 and CDR2 sequences are KGHDR and SFDVKD. The CDR3 region is CATSDNWGAGNTGELFF. The CDR3 region has the DNA TGTGCCACCAGTGATAACTGGGGCGCAGGAAACACCGGGGAGCTGTTTTTT.

CDR3 in amino acids: CASSLAGGAKNIQYF. The CDR3 DNA is TGTGCCAGCAGCTTAGCGGGAGGGGCCAAAAACATTCAGTACTTC. The chain has TRBV7-9 and TRBJ2-4; 7 nucleotides line up with TRBD2. The V and J ends lost 0 bases and 1 base, in that order; junction bases with no gene match: 0. The CDR3 sequence is 15 residues long. Germline V gene lookup returns CDR1 SEHNR and CDR2 FQNEAQ (reference sequence).

The V and J genes are TRBV28 and TRBJ1-6; no reliable D call. The germline gives CDR1 MDHEN, CDR2 SYDVKM. This CDR3 region has 12 residues. V was pared by 7 bases and J by 8 bases, with 9 bases between. The CDR3 is CASTPRDSPLHF. CDR3 DNA sequence: TGTGCCAGCACCCCTCGGGATTCACCCCTCCACTTT. Full variable domain (rest looked up from reference TRBV28 and TRBJ1-6): DVKVTQSSRYLVKRTGEKVFLECVQDMDHENMFWYRQDPGLGLRLIYFSYDVKMKEKGDIPEGYSVSREKKERFSLILESASTNQTSMYLCASTPRDSPLHFGNGTRLTVT.

This clonotype was seen at least ten times. The gene calls are TRBV5-1 and TRBJ2-7, with TRBD2 as a possible D gene (5 bases). Trimming took 4 bases from V and 5 from J, leaving 16 bases between them. This CDR3 has 14 amino acids. Germline CDR1 is SGHRS and CDR2 is YFSETQ. The CDR3 here is CASSGGLPQDEQYF. The DNA of the CDR3 is TGCGCCAGCAGCGGCGGACTGCCGCAGGACGAGCAGTACTTC.